Sequencing of this T cell receptor (beta chain) was carried out in a study of blood T cell repertoires in COVID-19. Study-wide context: Specimens from acute and convalescent COVID-19 originated in the United States, Italy and Spain. Nucleic acid was either cDNA or gDNA, and it came from T cells, B-cell-depleted T cells, or PBMCs.

The CDR3 has 15 residues. V dropped 6 bases and J dropped 0 bases, with 14 bases sitting between them. The germline gives CDR1 KGHSH, CDR2 LQKENI. In the study's own analysis: Amplification of reference gene primers provided the estimated nucleated cell counts. Assay: immunoSEQ multiplex PCR; the TCRdb copy retains only in-frame clones and omits some. V and J calls and clone size are as listed in that table; D and trimming were resolved from the DNA. Of about 53,000 clones listed, roughly four fifths are singletons. This chain links TRBV18 with TRBJ1-1; a weak D match, TRBD1 (5 bases). This clonotype was obtained from a human donor in a cohort sampled during active COVID-19. The sample taken for sequencing was peripheral blood. The CDR3 nucleotides read TGTGCCAGCTCTCTCGTAGGGGACTTGAACACTGAAGCTTTCTTT. Encoded protein: CASSLVGDLNTEAFF.